This TCR beta chain stems from a study of blood T cell repertoires in COVID-19 (dated by TCRdb to 2018 to 2020). About the full investigation: The collaborator samples originated in the United States, Italy and Spain and spanned the acute and convalescent phases of COVID-19. Samples were obtained from the ongoing ImmuneRACE study (first 160 participants) and from about 1,300 subjects provided by 6 global collaborators. Sample metadata almost always included a de-identified subject ID, COVID-19 status, age in years and sex. The repertoires were released in a freely available public database intended as a resource for research on the immune response to SARS-CoV-2. Deeply sampled blood TCRbeta repertoires from subjects exposed to, actively infected with, or recovered from COVID-19 were included in the dataset. Where available, HLA class I and class II types were taken from metadata supplied by the sample provider and were not determined by assay-based typing. The material from the prospective study consisted of cDNA or gDNA derived from T cells, B-cell-depleted T cells, or PBMCs.

Collaborating institutions collected whole blood in K2EDTA tubes following their own protocols. Collaborator samples were shipped for TCRbeta analysis as frozen whole blood, isolated PBMCs, or DNA extracted from either sample type. The germline V gene encodes CDR1 SGHNT and CDR2 YYREEE (reference sequence). The CDR3 runs 16 residues from the cysteine to the phenylalanine. Of the read, only the CDR3 DNA is kept; its 48 bases are in frame from base 1. V is shortened by 4 bases, J by 0 bases, and the region joining them spans 11 bases. This clone was seen once. No antigen is known for it. No qualities accompany the bases; no much larger clone lies one base away. TCRbeta CDR3 regions were amplified from genomic DNA by means of the immunoSEQ Assay, a bias-controlled multiplex PCR. The original pipeline was this. Nucleated cell counts per sample were estimated from amplification of reference gene primers within the assay. To quantify the absolute abundance of each unique TCRbeta CDR3 rearrangement, sequence reads were collapsed and filtered. Productive Simpson clonality was computed per sample as the square root of Simpson's diversity index over productive rearrangements. Imported from immuneACCESS, the table was reduced by TCRdb to in-frame sequences with V and J called. These copies leave out some clones; in studies compared against another copy, an unresolved V gene accounts for under half, and the cause of the remainder is not known. V, J and clone size reflect that table, while D and trimming were determined from the DNA. The sample table shows under 75,000 clones, and 75% to 90% are seen once. Together, the top ten hold approximately 7.4% of the sample.

Broader findings and caveats from the paper: How much clinical and demographic metadata was included differed by source and by participant, and the metadata was provided uncurated.

The receptor was isolated from a man aged 50-60 years with active COVID-19. The V and J segments used are TRBV5-4 and TRBJ2-6; perhaps TRBD1 is the D gene, with 6 bases matching. The source material was peripheral blood. This receptor carries the CDR3 CASSPGHNSGANVLTF. The sequence in DNA is TGTGCCAGCAGCCCGGGACACAACTCTGGGGCCAACGTCCTGACTTTC. The full variable domain, completed from the reference TRBV5-4 and TRBJ2-6 proteins outside the CDR3, reads ETGVTQSPTHLIKTRGQQVTLRCSSQSGHNTVSWYQQALGQGPQFIFQYYREEENGRGNFPPRFSGLQFPNYSSELNVNALELDDSALYLCASSPGHNSGANVLTFGAGSRLTVL.